These T cell receptor beta chains were read from a single sample in a study of cytomegalovirus exposure and HLA in healthy donors. The repertoire was sequenced with immunoSEQ multiplex PCR; TCRdb's copy has only in-frame clones and lacks some. Found here are over 90,000 clones, 64% of them singletons; the top ten hold under 4%. Specimen: PBMCs. These receptors originate from a man aged 60 to 69 in good health and CMV-seronegative. The CDR3 runs from the conserved cysteine through the conserved F or W. A D gene is named only where the DNA matches it firmly. Expanded clones get a size class; other rows say once, few or many, or leave the size out.

D gene	V gene	clone size	J gene	CDR3 DNA	CDR3 protein
-	TRBV11-2	-	TRBJ1-3	TGTGCCAGCAGCCCCACCTGGGGGCTTGGAAACACCATATATTTT	CASSPTWGLGNTIYF
-	TRBV28	-	TRBJ2-5	TGTGCCAGCAGTTTTCCAACAGGGTCTGGAGAGACCCAGTACTTC	CASSFPTGSGETQYF
TRBD1	TRBV6-1	-	TRBJ2-1	TGTGCCAGCAGTGATTTGGGGACAGGGCGGAGCGGTGAGCAGTTCTTC	CASSDLGTGRSGEQFF
TRBD2	TRBV2	-	TRBJ2-7	TGTGCCAGCAGTGAGGGACTAGCGGAGCCCTACGAGCAGTACTTC	CASSEGLAEPYEQYF
TRBD2	TRBV2	-	TRBJ2-2	TGTGCCAGCAGTGTTCAAGCGGGAGGGGTCTGGGGGGAGCTGTTTTTT	CASSVQAGGVWGELFF
-	TRBV11-2	-	TRBJ1-6	TGTGCCAGCAGCTTTAATAATTCACCCCTCCACTTT	CASSFNNSPLHF
TRBD1	TRBV7-9	-	TRBJ1-4	TGTGCCAGCAGCTTTAGGGACAGCTACTATGAAAAACTGTTTTTT	CASSFRDSYYEKLFF
-	TRBV9	-	TRBJ2-1	TGTGCCAGCAGCCCCCGGCCCTTGACAGTTTACAATGAGCAGTTCTTC	CASSPRPLTVYNEQFF
TRBD1	TRBV7-6	few	TRBJ1-5	TGTGCCAGCAGCTACCGACAGGGAGGAGGTCAGCCCCAGCATTTT	CASSYRQGGGQPQHF
-	TRBV5-4	-	TRBJ1-1	TGTGCCATACGGAGGGGAGGGTTAGAAGCTTTCTTT	CAIRRGGLEAFF
TRBD2	TRBV7-8	-	TRBJ2-7	TGTGCCAGCAGCCCTAGCGGGGGGGCCTACGAGCAGTACTTC	CASSPSGGAYEQYF
-	TRBV7-9	-	TRBJ1-5	TGTGCCAGCAGTTCGCAGGGTCTTAGCAATCAGCCCCAGCATTTT	CASSSQGLSNQPQHF
-	TRBV29-1	-	TRBJ2-4	TGCAGCGCAGGCCTGGACAGAAACATTCAGTACTTC	CSAGLDRNIQYF
TRBD2	TRBV4-2	few	TRBJ2-7	TGTGCCAGCAGCCAAGTAGGGAGACTAGCGGGAGTCGAGCAGTACTTC	CASSQVGRLAGVEQYF
-	TRBV19	few	TRBJ2-1	TGTGCCAGTAGTATCGGGAACAATGAGCAGTTCTTC	CASSIGNNEQFF
-	TRBV27	-	TRBJ1-2	TGTGCCAGCAGTCCCAGGGGCCGGGGCTATGGCTACACCTTC	CASSPRGRGYGYTF
TRBD1	TRBV5-1	-	TRBJ1-1	TGCGCCAGCAGCTTAGGACAGGGGTGGACTGAAGCTTTCTTT	CASSLGQGWTEAFF
TRBD1	TRBV6-1	-	TRBJ1-1	TGTGCCAGCAGTGAGGTCTCCTCCGGAACAGGGGGCCTGACGGCTTTCTTT	CASSEVSSGTGGLTAFF
-	TRBV10-3	-	TRBJ2-3	TGTGCCACACAGGAATCTAGCACAGATACGCAGTATTTT	CATQESSTDTQYF
TRBD2	TRBV7-3	-	TRBJ2-3	TGTGCCAGCAGCTTAGCGGCGGGGGGCCGGGGGGATACGCAGTATTTT	CASSLAAGGRGDTQYF
-	TRBV19	few	TRBJ1-2	TGTGCCAGTAGTATAGATCGGGGATTCAACGGCTACACCTTC	CASSIDRGFNGYTF
-	TRBV28	-	TRBJ2-7	TGTGCCAGCAGTCCCGGCAGGGGTAGAGGGCAGTACTTC	CASSPGRGRGQYF
TRBD2	TRBV5-6	once	TRBJ2-3	TGTGCCAGCAGCCAAGGCGGGGGTCTCACAGATACGCAGTATTTT	CASSQGGGLTDTQYF
TRBD1	TRBV5-6	-	TRBJ2-4	TGTGCCAGCAGCCCAGACAGGGTGGACATTCAGTACTTC	CASSPDRVDIQYF
TRBD1	TRBV5-1	few	TRBJ1-1	TGCGCCAGCAGCTTCGGGACAGGGGGCGACACTGAAGCTTTCTTT	CASSFGTGGDTEAFF
TRBD1	TRBV6-4	few	TRBJ1-2	TGTGCCAGCAGTGCCAATACAGGGGGACTCTATGGCTACACCTTC	CASSANTGGLYGYTF
-	TRBV6-4	-	TRBJ2-4	TGTGCCAGCAGCCCCAGCGGATTAGCCAAAAACATTCAGTACTTC	CASSPSGLAKNIQYF
-	TRBV28	few	TRBJ1-1	TGTGCCACCGGACAATACACTGAAGCTTTCTTT	CATGQYTEAFF
-	TRBV6-6	few	TRBJ2-1	TGTGCCAGCAGCCTGTACAATGAGCAGTTCTTC	CASSLYNEQFF
-	TRBV6-1	-	TRBJ2-2	TGTGCCAGCAGTGACTTAATGGCAGGGCAGACCGGGGAGCTGTTTTTT	CASSDLMAGQTGELFF
-	TRBV5-1	-	TRBJ2-5	TGCGCCAGCAGCTTGAACACAGGCGAAGAGACCCAGTACTTC	CASSLNTGEETQYF
TRBD1	TRBV5-6	-	TRBJ1-2	TGTGCCAGCAGCCTCGGGACAGGGACATATGGCTACACCTTC	CASSLGTGTYGYTF
-	TRBV4-1	-	TRBJ1-1	TGCGCCAGCAGCCAAGATCTGACACCTGCCCCTGGGGCTTTCTTT	CASSQDLTPAPGAFF
TRBD1	TRBV2	few	TRBJ2-7	TGTGCCAGCAGTGACCAGGACAGGGGGGGCGAGCAGTACTTC	CASSDQDRGGEQYF
-	TRBV14	-	TRBJ2-1	TGTGCCAGCAGCCAAGCAGGCCATGCGGGATCTGAGCAGTTCTTC	CASSQAGHAGSEQFF
-	TRBV21-1	-	TRBJ1-4	TGTGCCAGCGGAGGCGATGGGGAAAAACTGTTTTTT	CASGGDGEKLFF
TRBD1	TRBV28	few	TRBJ1-5	TGTGCCAGCAGCAGGGGCATAAACAGGGGACGGTTATCGCAGCCCCAGCATTTT	CASSRGINRGRLSQPQHF
-	TRBV27	-	TRBJ2-1	TGTGCCAGCAGTTTCTTATCAGGGCAAGGCAATGAGCAGTTCTTC	CASSFLSGQGNEQFF
-	TRBV6-6	-	TRBJ1-3	TGTGCCAGCAGCCTCTTTCCGGGAGGTGGAAACACCATATATTTT	CASSLFPGGGNTIYF
TRBD1	TRBV20-1	-	TRBJ1-2	TGCAGTTCGACAGGGGGGTATGGCTACACCTTC	CSSTGGYGYTF
TRBD1	TRBV10-3	-	TRBJ1-1	TGTGCGTCCGGACAGGCGTTGTTCGAAGCTTTCTTT	CASGQALFEAFF